This TCR beta chain appears in the sequencing data of a study of T cell responses to AZD1222 COVID-19 vaccine. Germline CDR1 is SGHRS and CDR2 is YFSETQ. J gave up 0 bases and V 4 bases, and 4 bases lay outside the gene matches. The CDR3 length is 15 residues. Measured with immunoSEQ multiplex PCR; TCRdb has only the in-frame clones, and not every one. The sample has some 120,000 clones, roughly 86% seen once. This clone was seen once. The sequence came from an adult in good health. Sequenced here: peripheral blood, sampled on day 0 of AZD1222 vaccination. J is TRBJ1-3 and V is TRBV5-1; TRBD1 matches at 7 bases. The CDR3 spells CASSRDRSSGNTIYF. Here the CDR3 DNA reads TGCGCCAGCAGCCGGGACAGAAGCTCTGGAAACACCATATATTTT.